This T cell receptor (beta chain) was recovered during a study of blood T cell repertoires in COVID-19. Study summary: From the United States, Italy and Spain came samples of acute and convalescent COVID-19. T cells, B-cell-depleted T cells, or PBMCs provided the cDNA or gDNA that served as material.

Germline values: CDR1 SNHLY, CDR2 FYNNEI. CDR3 length: 14 amino acids. The V and J ends lost 8 bases and 4 bases, in that order; junction bases with no gene match: 5. Per the authors' pipeline: For nucleated cells, counts were estimated from reference gene primer amplification. Measured with immunoSEQ multiplex PCR; TCRdb has only the in-frame clones, and not every one. Clonal size and the V and J genes are those of that table, whereas D and trimming came from the DNA. This table has fewer than 60,000 clones, 65% to 90% appearing once. The rearrangement uses TRBV2 and TRBJ2-2, with 9 positions matching TRBD1. The material sequenced was peripheral blood. The receptor's source is a human donor in a cohort sampled during active COVID-19. The CDR3 loop reads CASGGTGRTGELFF. The CDR3 DNA is TGTGCCAGCGGGGGGACAGGGCGCACCGGGGAGCTGTTTTTT.